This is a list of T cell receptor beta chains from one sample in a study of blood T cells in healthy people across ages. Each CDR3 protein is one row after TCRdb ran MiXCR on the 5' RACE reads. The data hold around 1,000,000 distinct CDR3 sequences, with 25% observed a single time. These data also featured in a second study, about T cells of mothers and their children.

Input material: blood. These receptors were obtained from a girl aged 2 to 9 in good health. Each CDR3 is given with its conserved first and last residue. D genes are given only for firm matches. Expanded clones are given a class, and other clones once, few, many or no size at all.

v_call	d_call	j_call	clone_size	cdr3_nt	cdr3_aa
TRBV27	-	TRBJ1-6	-	TGTGCCAGCAGCTCGCACTGGAGCTCCTATAATTCACCCCTCCACTTT	CASSSHWSSYNSPLHF
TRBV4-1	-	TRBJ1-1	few	TGCGCCAGCAGCCAAGAATGGGAGGAGACAGTGAACACTGAAGCTTTCTTT	CASSQEWEETVNTEAFF
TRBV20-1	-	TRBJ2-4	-	TGCAGTGGGTCGGAGATAAAAAACATTCAGTACTTC	CSGSEIKNIQYF
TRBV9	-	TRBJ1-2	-	TGTGCCAGCAGCGATGACGGGGTTACCTATGGCTACACCTTC	CASSDDGVTYGYTF
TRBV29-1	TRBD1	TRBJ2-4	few	TGCAGCGGGACAGGGGTAGCGGGCATTCAGTACTTC	CSGTGVAGIQYF
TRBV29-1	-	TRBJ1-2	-	TGCAGCGTTGGTCCGGATGGCTACACCTTC	CSVGPDGYTF
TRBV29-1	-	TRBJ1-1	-	TGCAGCGTGAAAGGGGGGGTACTCAACACTGAAGCTTTCTTT	CSVKGGVLNTEAFF
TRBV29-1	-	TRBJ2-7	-	TGCAGCGTGGGTGGAAGGTTGAACGGGGCCCACGAGCAGTACTTC	CSVGGRLNGAHEQYF
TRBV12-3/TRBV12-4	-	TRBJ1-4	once	TGTGGCAGCGGGAATCCCATGGGGGAAAAACTGTTTTTT	CGSGNPMGEKLFF
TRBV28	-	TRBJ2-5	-	TGTGCCAGCAGTTTATTTCAGGGATCAGAGACCCAGTACTTC	CASSLFQGSETQYF
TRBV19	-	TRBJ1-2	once	TGTGCCAGTAGTATGAGGGCAGACTATGGCTACACCTTC	CASSMRADYGYTF
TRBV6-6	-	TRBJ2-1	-	TGTGCCAGCATCGGAGGCGGGAATGAGCAGTTCTTC	CASIGGGNEQFF
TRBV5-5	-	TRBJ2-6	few	TGTGCCAGCAGCTTGGGGATAGGGAACGCTGGGGCCAACGTCCTGACTTTC	CASSLGIGNAGANVLTF
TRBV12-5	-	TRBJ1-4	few	TGTGCTAGTGGTTTGGTCGGGGGAGCTAATGAAAAACTGTTTTTT	CASGLVGGANEKLFF
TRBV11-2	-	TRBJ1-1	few	TGTGCCAGCACCCAGGGAGGGTTGAACACTGAAGCTTTCTTT	CASTQGGLNTEAFF
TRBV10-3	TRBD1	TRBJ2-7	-	TGTGCCATCAGTGACGCAGACGGACAGGGCTACGAGCAGTACTTC	CAISDADGQGYEQYF
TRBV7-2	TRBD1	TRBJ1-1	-	TGTGCCAGCCCATACAGGGGGCGTGATACTGAAGCTTTCTTT	CASPYRGRDTEAFF
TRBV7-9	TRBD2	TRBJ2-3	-	TGTGCCAGCACCGACAACAGGACTAGCGGTTTTTCGGATACGCAGTATTTT	CASTDNRTSGFSDTQYF
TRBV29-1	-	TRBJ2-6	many	TGCAGCGTTGAAGGGTTCTCTGGGGCCAACGTCCTGACTTTC	CSVEGFSGANVLTF
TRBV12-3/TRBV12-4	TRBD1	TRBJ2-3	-	TGTGCCAGCAAGGAGGACAGGGTCACAGATACGCAGTATTTT	CASKEDRVTDTQYF
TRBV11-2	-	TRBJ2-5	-	TGTGCCAGCAGCTTAGAGGCAGAGAGTTATGAGCAGTACTTC	CASSLEAESYEQYF
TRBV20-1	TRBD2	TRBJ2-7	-	TGCAGTGCCAACCATGGGGCTAGCGGGATGGGCGAGCAGTACTTC	CSANHGASGMGEQYF
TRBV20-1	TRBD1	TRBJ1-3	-	TGCAGTGCTACGGCACAGGGGGCTGGAAACACCATATATTTT	CSATAQGAGNTIYF
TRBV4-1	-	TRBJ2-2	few	TGCGCCAGCAGCCAAGGGGGGTCAGGGCTTCGGACCGGGGAGCTGTTTTTT	CASSQGGSGLRTGELFF
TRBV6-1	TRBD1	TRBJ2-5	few	TGTGCCAGCAGTGATGGACAGGGATGGAGAGAGACCCAGTACTTC	CASSDGQGWRETQYF
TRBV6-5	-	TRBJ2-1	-	TGTGCCAGCAGTTACCGCAGGGAGGCCTACAATGAGCAGTTCTTC	CASSYRREAYNEQFF
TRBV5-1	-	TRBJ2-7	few	TGCGCCAGCAGCGTACCGGGTCTGCGTAGCGAGCAGTACTTC	CASSVPGLRSEQYF
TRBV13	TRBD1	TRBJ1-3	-	TGTGCCAGCAGGGGACAGGAGGATTGGGGAAACACCATATATTTT	CASRGQEDWGNTIYF
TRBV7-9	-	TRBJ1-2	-	TGTGCCAGCAGCCCCCCCGAGGAAGGCAGGGTTTATGGCTACACCTTC	CASSPPEEGRVYGYTF
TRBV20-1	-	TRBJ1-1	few	TGCAGTGCTAGACAGCATGGAGTGAACACTGAAGCTTTCTTT	CSARQHGVNTEAFF
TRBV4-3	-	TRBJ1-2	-	TGCGCCAGCAGCCAAGATTTGCCGGGGAACTATGGCTACACCTTC	CASSQDLPGNYGYTF
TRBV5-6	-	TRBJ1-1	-	TGTGCCAGCAGCCCGTACGGACTCACGAACACTGAAGCTTTCTTT	CASSPYGLTNTEAFF
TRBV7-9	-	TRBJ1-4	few	TGTGCCAGCACCGAGGACAGTAATGAAAAACTGTTTTTT	CASTEDSNEKLFF
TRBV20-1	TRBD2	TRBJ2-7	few	TGCAGTGCTTATAGCGGGAGGGCCCTTTACGAGCAGTACTTC	CSAYSGRALYEQYF
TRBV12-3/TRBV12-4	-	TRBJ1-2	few	TGTGCCAGCAGGCCCACCGGGGCACACTATGGCTACACCTTC	CASRPTGAHYGYTF
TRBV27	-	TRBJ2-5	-	TGTGCCAGCAGTCCCATCCTGGGCGGGGAGACCCAGTACTTC	CASSPILGGETQYF
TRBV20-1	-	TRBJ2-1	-	TGCAGTGCTAGAGTCCAGACGAGGACCTACTACAATGAGCAGTTCTTC	CSARVQTRTYYNEQFF
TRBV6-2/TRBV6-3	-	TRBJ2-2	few	TGTGCCAGCGAGATACTGAACACCGGGGAGCTGTTTTTT	CASEILNTGELFF
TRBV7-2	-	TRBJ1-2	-	TGTGCCAGCAGCCTGGGGCCCTCAGATTACAATGGCTACACCTTC	CASSLGPSDYNGYTF
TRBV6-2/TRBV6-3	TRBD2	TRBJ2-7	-	TGTGCCAGCAGTCGTAGAGCGGGGACCACTCTCTACGAGCAGTACTTC	CASSRRAGTTLYEQYF
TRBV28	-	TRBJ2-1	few	TGTGCCAGCAGTTTGTACTACCAGGGAATCAATGAGCGGTTCTTC	CASSLYYQGINERFF
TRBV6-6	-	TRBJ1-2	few	TGTGCCAGCAGCAACAGGATCTCTAACTATGGCTACACCTTC	CASSNRISNYGYTF
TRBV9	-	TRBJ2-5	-	TGTGCCAGCAGCCGGGGTCTGGGCGGGACACTCCAAGAGACCCAGTACTTC	CASSRGLGGTLQETQYF